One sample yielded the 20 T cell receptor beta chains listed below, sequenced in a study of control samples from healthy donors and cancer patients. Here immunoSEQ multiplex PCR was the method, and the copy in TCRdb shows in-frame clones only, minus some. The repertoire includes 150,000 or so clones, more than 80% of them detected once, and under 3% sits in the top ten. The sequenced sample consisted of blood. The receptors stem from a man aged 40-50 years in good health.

This CDR3 is CASSRGREYGYTF. For the CDR3, the DNA is TGTGCCAGCAGCCGGGGAAGGGAATATGGCTACACCTTC. The rearrangement joins TRBV3-1 (or the pseudogene TRBV3-2) to TRBJ1-2; D uncertain. Per the germline V gene, CDR1 is LGHDT and CDR2 is YNNKEL (reference sequence). The CDR3 has 13 amino acids. The ends were cut back, 4 bases at V and 5 bases at J, with 11 bases in the middle.

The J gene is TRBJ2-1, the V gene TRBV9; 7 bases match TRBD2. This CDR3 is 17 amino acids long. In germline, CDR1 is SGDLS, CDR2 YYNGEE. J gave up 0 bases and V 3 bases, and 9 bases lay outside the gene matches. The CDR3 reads CASSAGTTTISYNEQFF. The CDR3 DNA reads TGTGCCAGCAGCGCGGGGACTACAACAATCTCCTACAATGAGCAGTTCTTC.

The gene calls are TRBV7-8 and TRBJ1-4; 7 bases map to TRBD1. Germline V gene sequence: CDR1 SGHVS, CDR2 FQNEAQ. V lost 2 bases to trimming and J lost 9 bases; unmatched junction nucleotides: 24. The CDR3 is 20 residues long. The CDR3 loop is CASSLMDVGYAGGGGQKLFF. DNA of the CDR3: TGTGCCAGCAGCTTAATGGACGTGGGGTACGCAGGGGGAGGCGGTCAAAAACTGTTTTTT.

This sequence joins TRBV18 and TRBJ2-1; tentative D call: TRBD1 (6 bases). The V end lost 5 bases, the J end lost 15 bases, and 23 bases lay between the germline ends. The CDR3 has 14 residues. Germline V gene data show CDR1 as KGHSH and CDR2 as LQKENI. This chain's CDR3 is CASSTGQTYTEGFF. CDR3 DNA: TGTGCCAGCTCAACGGGACAAACCTATACAGAGGGGTTCTTC.

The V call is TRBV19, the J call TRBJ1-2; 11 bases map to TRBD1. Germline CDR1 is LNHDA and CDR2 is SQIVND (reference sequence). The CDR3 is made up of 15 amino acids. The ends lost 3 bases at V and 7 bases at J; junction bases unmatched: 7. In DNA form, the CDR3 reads TGTGCCAGTAGTATTAACGGACAGGGGGCAACTGGCTACACCTTC. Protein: CASSINGQGATGYTF. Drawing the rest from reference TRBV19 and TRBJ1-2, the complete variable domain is DGGITQSPKYLFRKEGQNVTLSCEQNLNHDAMYWYRQDPGQGLRLIYYSQIVNDFQKGDIAEGYSVSREKKESFPLTVTSAQKNPTAFYLCASSINGQGATGYTFGSGTRLTVV.

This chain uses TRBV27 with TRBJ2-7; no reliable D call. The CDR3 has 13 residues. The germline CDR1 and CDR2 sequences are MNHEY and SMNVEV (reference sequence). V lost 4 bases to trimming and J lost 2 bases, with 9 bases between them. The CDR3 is CASSSLSPYEQYF. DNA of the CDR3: TGTGCCAGCAGTTCCCTATCCCCCTACGAGCAGTACTTC.

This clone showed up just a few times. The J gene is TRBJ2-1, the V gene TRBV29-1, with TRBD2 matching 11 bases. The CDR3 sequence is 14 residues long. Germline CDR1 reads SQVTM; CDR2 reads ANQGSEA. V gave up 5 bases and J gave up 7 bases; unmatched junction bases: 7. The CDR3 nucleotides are TGCAGCGTTTATAGCGGGGGGGCTGCAAATGAGCAGTTCTTC. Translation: CSVYSGGAANEQFF.

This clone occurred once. CDR3 DNA sequence: TGTGCCCATACCCTGGGGGGCCCCTACGAGCAGTACTTC. Protein sequence: CAHTLGGPYEQYF. The rearrangement joins TRBV6-5 to TRBJ2-7; TRBD1 or TRBD2 may be the D gene (6 bases each). Germline assignment: CDR1 MNHEY and CDR2 SVGAGI. Deletions cut 11 bases from V and 2 bases from J, with 16 bases between. The CDR3 spans 13 residues.

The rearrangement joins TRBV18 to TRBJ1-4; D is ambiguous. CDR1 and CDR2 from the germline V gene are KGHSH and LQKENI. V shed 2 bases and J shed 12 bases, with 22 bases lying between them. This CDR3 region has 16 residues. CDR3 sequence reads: CASSPSGQVGAMELFF. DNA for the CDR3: TGTGCCAGCTCACCATCTGGGCAGGTCGGAGCTATGGAACTGTTTTTT.

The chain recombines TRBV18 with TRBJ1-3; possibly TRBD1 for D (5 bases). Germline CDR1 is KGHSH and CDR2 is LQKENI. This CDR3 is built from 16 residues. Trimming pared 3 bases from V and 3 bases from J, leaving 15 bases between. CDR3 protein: CASSPLRDGFGNTIYF. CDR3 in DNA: TGTGCCAGCTCACCTCTGCGGGACGGATTTGGAAACACCATATATTTT.

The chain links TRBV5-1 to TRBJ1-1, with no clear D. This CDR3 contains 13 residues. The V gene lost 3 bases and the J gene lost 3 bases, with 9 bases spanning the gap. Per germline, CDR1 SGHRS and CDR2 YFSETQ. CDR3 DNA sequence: TGCGCCAGCAGCTCCCCTCAGGACACTGAAGCTTTCTTT. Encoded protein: CASSSPQDTEAFF.

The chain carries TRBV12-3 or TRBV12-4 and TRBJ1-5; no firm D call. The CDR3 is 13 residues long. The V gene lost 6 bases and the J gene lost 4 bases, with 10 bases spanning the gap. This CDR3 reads CASRMGGNQPQHF. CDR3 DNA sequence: TGTGCCAGCAGAATGGGAGGGAATCAGCCCCAGCATTTT.

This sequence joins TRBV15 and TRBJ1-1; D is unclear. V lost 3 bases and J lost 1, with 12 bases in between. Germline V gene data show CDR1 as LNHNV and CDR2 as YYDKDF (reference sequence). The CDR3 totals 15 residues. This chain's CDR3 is CATSRDTRSNTEAFF. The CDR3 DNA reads TGTGCCACCAGCAGGGATACGAGATCGAACACTGAAGCTTTCTTT.

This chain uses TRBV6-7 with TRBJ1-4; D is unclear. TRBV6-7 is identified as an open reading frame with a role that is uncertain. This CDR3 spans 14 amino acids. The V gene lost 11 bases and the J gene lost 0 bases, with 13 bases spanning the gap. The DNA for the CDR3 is TGTGCCCCGGTCGGACCAGCAACTAATGAAAAACTGTTTTTT. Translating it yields CAPVGPATNEKLFF.

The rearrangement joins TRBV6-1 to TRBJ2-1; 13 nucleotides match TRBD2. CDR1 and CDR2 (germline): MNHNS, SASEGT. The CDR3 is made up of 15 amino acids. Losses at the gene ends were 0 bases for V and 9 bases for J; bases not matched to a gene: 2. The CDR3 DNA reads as TGTGCCAGCAGTGAAGCACTAGCGGGGGGGTTTGAGCAGTTCTTC. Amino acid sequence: CASSEALAGGFEQFF.

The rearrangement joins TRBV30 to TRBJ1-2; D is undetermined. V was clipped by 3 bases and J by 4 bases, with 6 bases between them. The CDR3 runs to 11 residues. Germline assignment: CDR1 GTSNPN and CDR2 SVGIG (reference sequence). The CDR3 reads CAWSSPYGYTF. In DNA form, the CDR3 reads TGTGCCTGGAGCTCACCCTATGGCTACACCTTC. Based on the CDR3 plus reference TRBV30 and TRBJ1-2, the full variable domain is SQTIHQWPATLVQPVGSPLSLECTVEGTSNPNLYWYRQAAGRGLQLLFYSVGIGQISSEVPQNLSASRPQDRQFILSSKKLLLSDSGFYLCAWSSPYGYTFGSGTRLTVV.

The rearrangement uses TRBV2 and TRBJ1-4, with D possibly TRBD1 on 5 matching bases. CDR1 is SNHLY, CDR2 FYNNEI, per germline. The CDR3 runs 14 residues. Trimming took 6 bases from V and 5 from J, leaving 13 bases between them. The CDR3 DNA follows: TGTGCCAGCAGGAACCGGGACCTGAATGAAAAACTGTTTTTT. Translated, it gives CASRNRDLNEKLFF.

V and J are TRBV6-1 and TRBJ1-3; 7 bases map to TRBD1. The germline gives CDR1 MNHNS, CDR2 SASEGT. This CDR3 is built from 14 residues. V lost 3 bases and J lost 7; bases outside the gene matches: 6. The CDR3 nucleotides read TGTGCCAGCAGTGACGGACAGGCTTCTAACACCATATATTTT. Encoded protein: CASSDGQASNTIYF.

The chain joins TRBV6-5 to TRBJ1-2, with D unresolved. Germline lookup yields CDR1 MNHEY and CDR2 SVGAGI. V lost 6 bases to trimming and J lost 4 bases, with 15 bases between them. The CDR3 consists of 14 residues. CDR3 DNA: TGTGCCAGCAGACTCGATAGGGCAAGCTATGGCTACACCTTC. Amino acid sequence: CASRLDRASYGYTF.

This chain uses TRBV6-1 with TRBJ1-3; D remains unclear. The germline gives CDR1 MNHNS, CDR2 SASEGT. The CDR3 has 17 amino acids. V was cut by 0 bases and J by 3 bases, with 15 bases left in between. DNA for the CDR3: TGTGCCAGCAGTGAAGCCCCTCCGGGAATCGGTGGAAACACCATATATTTT. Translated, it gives CASSEAPPGIGGNTIYF.